The present entry profiles one T cell receptor beta chain with its context. The antigen remains undetermined. The data are from a study of T cell responses to AZD1222 COVID-19 vaccine. Whole-study results and caveats: Regions 160-218 and 743-854 held dominance among vaccine-associated CD4 TCRs, which spanned spike. Mostly white British, mostly female donors; authors suggested clonal diversity may be underestimated.

Clones were read by immunoSEQ multiplex PCR, and TCRdb kept only the in-frame ones, dropping some. Of 120,000 or so clones listed, 85% to 90% are singletons. The CDR3 totals 14 residues. V was clipped by 3 bases and J by 2 bases, with 8 bases between them. The germline CDR1 and CDR2 sequences are SGHDT and YYEEEE. The sequence derives from an adult in good health. J is TRBJ1-4 and V is TRBV5-6; D remains unclear. Here the sequenced sample was peripheral blood, taken on day 0 of AZD1222 vaccination. CDR3 protein: CASSSIETNEKLFF. For the CDR3, the DNA is TGTGCCAGCAGCTCAATCGAGACTAATGAAAAACTGTTTTTT.